Below, 19 T cell receptor beta chains from the same sample are listed, as sequenced in a study of blood T cell repertoires in COVID-19. Here immunoSEQ multiplex PCR was the method, and the copy in TCRdb shows in-frame clones only, minus some. This sample has over 25,000 clones, with roughly 90% found just once. The sequencing sample was made of peripheral blood. Every receptor here comes from a man aged 55 to 69 with acute or convalescent COVID-19.

The genes are TRBV7-3 and TRBJ2-5; 9 bases are a match to TRBD1. V lost 0 bases, J lost 10 bases, and 9 bases stayed unmatched. Germline V gene sequence: CDR1 SGHTA, CDR2 FQGTGA. This CDR3 has 15 amino acids. The CDR3 DNA sequence: TGTGCCAGCAGCTTAACGGCGGCACAGGGGGCGATCCAGTACTTC. Its translation: CASSLTAAQGAIQYF.

This rearrangement joins TRBV4-1 to TRBJ2-5; D possibly corresponds to TRBD2 (6 bases). Germline V gene data show CDR1 as MGHRA and CDR2 as YSYEKL. This CDR3 comprises 16 residues. Trimming shortened V by 3 bases and J by 2 bases, and 16 bases separated the two germline ends. CDR3 bases: TGCGCCAGCAGCCATGGTGCGGGACGCCAACAAGAGACCCAGTACTTC. Translating gives CASSHGAGRQQETQYF.

The chain employs TRBV6-5 and TRBJ1-2, with D tentatively TRBD1 (6 bases). V dropped 2 bases and J dropped 5 bases, with 6 bases sitting between them. The CDR3 is made up of 12 amino acids. CDR1 is MNHEY and CDR2 is SVGAGI in the germline V gene. In nucleotides, the CDR3 is TGTGCCAGCAGTTACCAGGGGTATGGCTACACCTTC. It specifies CASSYQGYGYTF.

This chain joins TRBV7-6 and TRBJ2-3; D gene uncertain. This CDR3 spans 15 amino acids. Trimming shortened V by 5 bases and J by 2 bases, and 14 bases separated the two germline ends. In germline, CDR1 is SGHVS, CDR2 FNYEAQ. The DNA of the CDR3 is TGTGCCAGCAGCAACGAACGGAGATTCACAGATACGCAGTATTTT. It yields the protein CASSNERRFTDTQYF.

The V and J genes are TRBV5-1 and TRBJ2-1, with 7 bases identical to TRBD2. The CDR3 has 15 amino acids. The V gene's germline CDR1 is SGHRS and CDR2 YFSETQ. V shed 3 bases, J shed 7 bases, and the junction held 10 bases outside the gene matches. The DNA for the CDR3 is TGCGCCAGCAGCTCTGGCGCGGGAGTGAGTAATGAGCAGTTCTTC. The encoded protein is CASSSGAGVSNEQFF.

The chain recombines TRBV9 with TRBJ2-2, with 7 positions matching TRBD2. The V and J ends lost 0 bases and 5 bases, in that order; junction bases with no gene match: 13. This CDR3 spans 18 amino acids. In germline, CDR1 is SGDLS, CDR2 YYNGEE. The CDR3 DNA is TGTGCCAGCAGCGTAGGAATACTGCGGCGGGAGTTTACCGGGGAGCTGTTTTTT. This gives the protein CASSVGILRREFTGELFF.

The CDR3: CSAMTGSYEQYF. The DNA of the CDR3 is TGCAGCGCCATGACAGGTTCCTACGAGCAGTACTTC. This sequence joins TRBV29-1 and TRBJ2-7; perhaps TRBD1 as D (6 bases). Trimming pared 7 bases from V and 1 base from J, leaving 11 bases between. This CDR3 is built from 12 residues. From germline, CDR1 is SQVTM and CDR2 ANQGSEA.

This chain joins TRBV7-8 and TRBJ2-7, with D possibly TRBD1 on 5 matching bases. This CDR3 region has 14 residues. Trimming stripped 1 base from V and 7 bases from J, with 14 bases between. CDR1 is SGHVS, CDR2 FQNEAQ, per germline. CDR3 sequence (DNA): TGTGCCAGCAGCTTAGGGCCCCAGGGATGGGAGCAGTACGTC. Translated, it gives CASSLGPQGWEQYV.

V and J are TRBV27 and TRBJ1-2; D is unresolved. The CDR3 covers 17 residues. Looked up from germline, CDR1 is MNHEY and CDR2 is SMNVEV (reference sequence). V was shortened by 10 bases and J by 1 base, with 25 bases between the two germline ends. In DNA form, the CDR3 reads TGTGCCACCTGGGGAGCGCAGTGGGCAGAGAATAACTATGGCTACACCTTC. Residues: CATWGAQWAENNYGYTF.

The chain is built from TRBV7-2 and TRBJ2-4; D may be TRBD2 (7 bases). The CDR3 covers 17 residues. Germline V gives CDR1 SGHTA, CDR2 FQGNSA. Trimming took off 4 bases at V and 0 bases at J, with 16 bases between the two ends. In nucleotides, the CDR3 is TGTGCCAGCAGCTCCCGAGGGGGAGGGCTAGCCAAAAACATTCAGTACTTC. Protein product: CASSSRGGGLAKNIQYF.

This chain links TRBV6-2 or TRBV6-3 with TRBJ2-3, with 7 positions matching TRBD1. The ends lost 5 bases at V and 3 bases at J; junction bases unmatched: 8. The CDR3 length is 15 residues. The V gene's germline CDR1 is MNHEY and CDR2 SVGEGT. The CDR3 DNA reads TGTGCCAGCAGTCGCCACCAACAGGGGACAGATACGCAGTATTTT. This translates into CASSRHQQGTDTQYF.

V usage is TRBV7-6 and J usage is TRBJ1-4; 9 bases map to TRBD1. Germline assignment: CDR1 SGHVS and CDR2 FNYEAQ. V lost 4 bases and J lost 8; bases outside the gene matches: 8. This CDR3 comprises 15 residues. The CDR3 bases are TGTGCCAGCAGCTCCACAGGGGGCTTCAACGAAAAACTGTTTTTT. Its translation: CASSSTGGFNEKLFF.

This clone was seen a single time. V and J are TRBV25-1 and TRBJ2-2; D might be TRBD1 (6 bases). CDR1 and CDR2 (germline): MGHDK, SYGVNS. The CDR3 is 14 residues long. V lost 6 bases, J lost 3 bases, and 11 bases lay in between. CDR3 sequence (DNA): TGTGCCAGCAGCCGAAACAGGGACACCGGGGAGCTGTTTTTT. This translates into CASSRNRDTGELFF. The full variable domain, completed using reference TRBV25-1 and TRBJ2-2, is EADIYQTPRYLVIGTGKKITLECSQTMGHDKMYWYQQDPGMELHLIHYSYGVNSTEKGDLSSESTVSRIRTEHFPLTLESARPSHTSQYLCASSRNRDTGELFFGEGSRLTVL.

V and J are TRBV4-3 and TRBJ1-6, with D perhaps matching TRBD1 (5 bases). Germline CDR1 and CDR2: LGHNA and YSLEER. CDR3 size: 16 residues. The V gene lost 0 bases and the J gene lost 9 bases, with 15 bases spanning the gap. The CDR3 nucleotides are TGCGCCAGCAGCCAAGATACGGCGACAGAGAGTTCACCCCTCCACTTT. It is translated as CASSQDTATESSPLHF.

The chain carries TRBV18 and TRBJ1-1, with TRBD1 matching over 7 bases. The length of the CDR3 is 13 residues. Unmatched junction bases numbered 2, after V lost 6 bases and J lost 1 base. CDR1 KGHSH and CDR2 LQKENI come from the germline V gene. The CDR3 region has the DNA TGTGCCAGCTCGACAGGGCAGAACACTGAAGCTTTCTTT. As protein: CASSTGQNTEAFF.

The chain is built from TRBV2 and TRBJ2-1, with TRBD2 matching 13 bases. This CDR3 comprises 16 residues. V lost 7 bases, J lost 7 bases, and 10 bases stayed unmatched. Germline-derived CDR1 and CDR2 are SNHLY and FYNNEI. CDR3 residues: CASKDSPGLAGNEQFF. CDR3 coding DNA: TGTGCCAGCAAAGATTCACCGGGACTAGCGGGGAATGAGCAGTTCTTC.

The chain has TRBV2 and TRBJ2-7, with TRBD2 identical over 11 bases. The germline V gene encodes CDR1 SNHLY and CDR2 FYNNEI. The CDR3 consists of 17 residues. Trimming removed 1 base from V and 6 bases from J; junction bases left unmatched: 11. CDR3 bases: TGTGCCAGCAGTGAAGGCAACGCACTAGCGGGAGATGGCGAGCAGTACGTC. Translated, it gives CASSEGNALAGDGEQYV.

This clone qualifies as medium-sized. The rearrangement links TRBV11-2 to TRBJ2-7; TRBD1 aligns across 9 bases. The germline CDR1 and CDR2 sequences are SGHAT and FQNNGV. The CDR3 runs 15 residues. V trimming: 4 bases; J trimming: 2 bases; junction bases outside the gene matches: 6. The CDR3: CASSSGTGRTYEQYF. CDR3 in DNA: TGTGCCAGCAGCTCCGGGACAGGGAGGACCTACGAGCAGTACTTC.

CDR3 protein: CASRDGQGNSPLHF. The CDR3 DNA follows: TGTGCCAGCAGGGACGGACAGGGGAATTCACCCCTCCACTTT. The V and J genes are TRBV25-1 and TRBJ1-6; 9 nucleotides agree with TRBD1. CDR3 length: 14 amino acids. The ends lost 6 bases at V and 7 bases at J; junction bases unmatched: 4. CDR1 MGHDK and CDR2 SYGVNS come from the germline V gene.